This T cell receptor (beta chain) was observed in a study of T cells in Graves' hyperthyroidism and ophthalmopathy. Study-level results: Clonotypes that were expanded in thyroid above 0.001 mostly appeared in blood too. A 13 V-J model separated ophthalmopathy from stable hyperthyroidism.

The TCR beta CDR3 regions underwent amplification using RNA transcripts as the source. First-round RT-PCR with HTBI primers amplified the TCR CDR3 region. TCRdb called the multiplex PCR reads again in MiXCR, with one record for every CDR3 protein. The sample records 500,000 to 550,000 distinct CDR3 sequences, less than 25% being singletons. CDR1 and CDR2 from the germline V gene are MRHNA and SNTAGT. Trimming cost V 6 bases and J 7 bases, with 13 bases left between them. The CDR3 has 13 residues. The sample holds many counts of this clonotype. Its cognate antigen is unknown. The source of this sequence is a young man with Graves' hyperthyroidism. The V call is TRBV6-4, the J call TRBJ2-4; D possibly uses TRBD1 or TRBD2 (5 bases each). The specimen was blood. The CDR3 DNA is TGTGCCAGCAGAGGAGACAGAGGGAACATTCAGTACTTC. It translates to CASRGDRGNIQYF.